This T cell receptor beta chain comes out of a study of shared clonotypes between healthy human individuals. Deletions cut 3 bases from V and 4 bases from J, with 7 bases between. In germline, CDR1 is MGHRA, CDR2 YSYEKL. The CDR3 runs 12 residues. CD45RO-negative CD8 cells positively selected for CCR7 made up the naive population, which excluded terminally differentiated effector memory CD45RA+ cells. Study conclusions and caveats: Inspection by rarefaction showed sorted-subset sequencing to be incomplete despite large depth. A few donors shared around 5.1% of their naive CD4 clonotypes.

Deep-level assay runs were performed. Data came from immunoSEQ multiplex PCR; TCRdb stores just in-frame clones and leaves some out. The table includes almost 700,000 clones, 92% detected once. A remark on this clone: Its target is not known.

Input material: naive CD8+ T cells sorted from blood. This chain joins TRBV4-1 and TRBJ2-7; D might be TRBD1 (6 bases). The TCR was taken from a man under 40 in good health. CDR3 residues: CASSQQGYEQYF. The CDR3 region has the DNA TGCGCCAGCAGCCAGCAGGGGTACGAGCAGTACTTC.